This TCR beta chain was sequenced for a study of shared clonotypes between healthy human individuals. Study results and limitations: When naive CD4 clonotypes were compared across a handful of donors, approximately 4.9% were shared. Depth was large, yet rarefaction showed that sorted-subset sequencing was incomplete. Researchers found naive subsets generally carried larger estimated richness than memory subsets.

The study separated CD4+ cells into CD45RA+ naive and CD45RA-negative memory subsets. As for this clone: No antigen is known for it.

Assay used: immunoSEQ multiplex PCR; TCRdb lists only in-frame clones, some missing. Among about 1.4 million clones listed, about 96% were seen once. Specimen: naive CD4+ T cells sorted from blood. Subset described: CD45RA+ positively selected. This receptor was taken from a man aged 30 to 45 in good health.

The CDR3 sequence is CASRPQGLYGYTF. The CDR3 DNA sequence: TGTGCCAGCCGCCCCCAGGGCCTGTATGGCTACACCTTC. This chain joins TRBV27 and TRBJ1-2; maybe TRBD1 (5 bases). CDR1 and CDR2 (germline): MNHEY, SMNVEV (reference sequence). The CDR3 length is 13 residues. V was clipped by 8 bases and J by 5 bases, with 15 bases between them.